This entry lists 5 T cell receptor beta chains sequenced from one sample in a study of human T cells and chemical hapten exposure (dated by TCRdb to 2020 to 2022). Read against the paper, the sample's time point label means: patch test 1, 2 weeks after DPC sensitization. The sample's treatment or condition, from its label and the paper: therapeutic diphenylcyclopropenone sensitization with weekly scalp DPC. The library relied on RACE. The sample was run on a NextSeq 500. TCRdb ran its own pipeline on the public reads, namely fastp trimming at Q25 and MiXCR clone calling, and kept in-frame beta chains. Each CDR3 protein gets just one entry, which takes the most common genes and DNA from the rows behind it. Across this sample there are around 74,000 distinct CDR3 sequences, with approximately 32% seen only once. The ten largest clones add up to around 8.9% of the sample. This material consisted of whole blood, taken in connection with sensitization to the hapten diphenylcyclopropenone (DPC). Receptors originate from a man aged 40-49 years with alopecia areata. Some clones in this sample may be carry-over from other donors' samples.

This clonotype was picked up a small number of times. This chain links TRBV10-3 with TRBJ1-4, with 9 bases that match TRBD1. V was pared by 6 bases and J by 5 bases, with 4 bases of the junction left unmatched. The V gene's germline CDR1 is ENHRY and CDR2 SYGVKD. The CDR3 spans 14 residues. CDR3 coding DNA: TGTGCCATCAGAGACGACAGGGGGAATGAAAAACTGTTTTTT. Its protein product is CAIRDDRGNEKLFF.

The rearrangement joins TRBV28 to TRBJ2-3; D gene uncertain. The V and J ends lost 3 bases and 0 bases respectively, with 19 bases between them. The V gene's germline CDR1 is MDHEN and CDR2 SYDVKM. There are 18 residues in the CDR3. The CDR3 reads CASSLIATTISSTDTQYF. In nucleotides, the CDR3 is TGTGCCAGCAGTTTGATTGCCACAACGATATCTAGCACAGATACGCAGTATTTT.

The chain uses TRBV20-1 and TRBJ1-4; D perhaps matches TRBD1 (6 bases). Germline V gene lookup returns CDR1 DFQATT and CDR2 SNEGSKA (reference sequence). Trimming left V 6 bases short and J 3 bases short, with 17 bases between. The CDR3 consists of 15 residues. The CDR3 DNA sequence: TGCAGTGCCGAGCCCCCGGGGGCAGCTAATGAAAAACTGTTTTTT. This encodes CSAEPPGAANEKLFF.

Written as DNA, the CDR3 is TGTGCCAGCAGCCAAGCCTTGGACAATCAGCCCCAGCATTTT. This codes for CASSQALDNQPQHF. This chain connects TRBV3-1 to TRBJ1-5; no clear D gene. This CDR3 region has 14 residues. V shed 1 base and J shed 3 bases, with 7 bases lying between them. Per germline, CDR1 LGHDT and CDR2 YNNKEL (reference sequence).

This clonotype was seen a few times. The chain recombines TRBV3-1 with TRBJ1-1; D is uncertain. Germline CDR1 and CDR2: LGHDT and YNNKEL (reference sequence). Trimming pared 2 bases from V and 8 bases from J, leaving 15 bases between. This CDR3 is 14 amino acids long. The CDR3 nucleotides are TGTGCCAGCAGCCAAAGTTTGGTAATGGGAGAAGCTTTCTTT. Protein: CASSQSLVMGEAFF.